The 23 T cell receptor beta chains below were found in one sample sequenced in a study of Tregs in tolerant kidney transplant recipients. Data came from immunoSEQ multiplex PCR; TCRdb stores just in-frame clones and leaves some out. The sample has just under 65,000 clones, about 98% seen once. The material sequenced was Tregs from blood, taken before the transplant. These receptor sequences come from a human donor who received a combined kidney and bone marrow transplant.

This sequence joins TRBV29-1 and TRBJ1-1, with TRBD1 matching 8 bases. With V trimmed by 8 bases and J by 5 bases, 7 bases remained unmatched. Germline V lookup: CDR1 SQVTM, CDR2 ANQGSEA. CDR3 size: 12 residues. For the CDR3, the DNA is TGCAGCACCTCACAGGGGGGAACTGAAGCTTTCTTT. Its protein is CSTSQGGTEAFF.

V is TRBV11-3 and J is TRBJ1-2, with 9 positions matching TRBD1. Germline CDR1 SGHNT, CDR2 YENEEA. This CDR3 contains 15 residues. The ends lost 5 bases at V and 7 bases at J; junction bases unmatched: 11. The CDR3 reads CASSHSPDRGRGYTF. The CDR3 coding sequence is TGTGCCAGCAGCCACTCACCGGACAGGGGTCGTGGCTACACCTTC.

This rearrangement joins TRBV2 to TRBJ2-7; tentative D call: TRBD1 (6 bases). Trimming took 6 bases from V and 9 from J, leaving 15 bases between them. This CDR3 has 12 amino acids. From germline, CDR1 is SNHLY and CDR2 FYNNEI. In nucleotides, the CDR3 is TGTGCCAGCAGCCTTTACAGGGATCGGCAGTACTTC. Protein: CASSLYRDRQYF.

The chain carries TRBV6-1 and TRBJ2-2; 8 bases are shared with TRBD2. Losses at the gene ends were 4 bases for V and 7 bases for J; bases not matched to a gene: 11. CDR1 MNHNS and CDR2 SASEGT come from the germline V gene. The length of the CDR3 is 16 residues. The CDR3 coding sequence is TGTGCCAGCAGTGGTCGGCGGACTAGCAAAAGCGGGGAGCTGTTTTTT. This gives the protein CASSGRRTSKSGELFF.

The gene calls are TRBV5-5 and TRBJ2-7; 8 bases fit TRBD2. CDR3 length equals 13 residues. Germline values: CDR1 SGHKS, CDR2 YYEKEE (reference sequence). Losses at the gene ends were 4 bases for V and 4 bases for J; bases not matched to a gene: 4. CDR3 loop: CASSRGGGYEQYF. The CDR3 nucleotides read TGTGCCAGCAGCCGCGGCGGGGGGTACGAGCAGTACTTC.

The chain is built from TRBV5-6 and TRBJ2-1; 7 bases agree with TRBD2. The CDR3 runs 15 residues. The trim removed 2 bases at V and 3 bases at J, leaving 5 bases unmatched. Per the germline V gene, CDR1 is SGHDT and CDR2 is YYEEEE. The CDR3 spells CASSFLAAVYNEQFF. CDR3 DNA: TGTGCCAGCAGCTTCCTAGCGGCCGTCTACAATGAGCAGTTCTTC. Based on the CDR3 plus reference TRBV5-6 and TRBJ2-1, the full variable domain is DAGVTQSPTHLIKTRGQQVTLRCSPKSGHDTVSWYQQALGQGPQFIFQYYEEEERQRGNFPDRFSGHQFPNYSSELNVNALLLGDSALYLCASSFLAAVYNEQFFGPGTRLTVL.

The chain couples TRBV11-3 to TRBJ2-7; possibly TRBD2 for D (7 bases). V gave up 1 base and J gave up 2 bases, with 9 bases separating them. This CDR3 contains 14 residues. CDR1 is SGHNT and CDR2 is YENEEA in the germline V gene. CDR3 bases: TGTGCCAGCAGCTTAGGAGGGGGGGCCTACGAGCAGTACTTC. Its translation is CASSLGGGAYEQYF.

The V gene is TRBV5-1, the J gene TRBJ1-2, with TRBD1 identical over 9 bases. This CDR3 spans 16 amino acids. V lost 3 bases, J lost 6 bases, and 12 bases stayed unmatched. The V gene's germline CDR1 is SGHRS and CDR2 YFSETQ. The CDR3 nucleotides read TGCGCCAGCAGCTCTTTCGCAGGACAGGGGATGGATGGCTACACCTTC. Protein: CASSSFAGQGMDGYTF.

As DNA, the CDR3 is TGCAGTGCCAGGAGCGGGAGAGGGCAGTATTTT. Amino acids: CSARSGRGQYF. This chain connects TRBV20-1 to TRBJ2-3; 8 positions match TRBD2. Germline CDR1 and CDR2: DFQATT and SNEGSKA (reference sequence). This CDR3 is built from 11 residues. J was trimmed by 11 bases and V by 6 bases; bases with no gene match: 7.

The J gene is TRBJ2-5, the V gene TRBV6-5; possibly TRBD1 for D (8 bases). The end of the DNA aligns better with TRBJ2-7, so the J call may be wrong. In germline, CDR1 is MNHEY, CDR2 SVGAGI. This CDR3 has 14 amino acids. CDR3 sequence: CASSDYRGGYEQYF. The CDR3 nucleotides are TGTGCCAGCAGTGACTACAGGGGGGGCTACGAGCAGTACTTC.

This chain connects TRBV19 to TRBJ2-6; D not certain. Between the trimmed V and J ends, which lost 7 bases and 4 bases, there was a span of 8 bases. There are 13 residues in the CDR3. Germline assignment: CDR1 LNHDA and CDR2 SQIVND (reference sequence). The DNA of the CDR3 is TGTGCCAGTAAGAGGTCAGGGGCCAACGTCCTGACTTTC. Amino acid sequence: CASKRSGANVLTF. The full variable domain, its missing parts supplied by reference TRBV19 and TRBJ2-6, is DGGITQSPKYLFRKEGQNVTLSCEQNLNHDAMYWYRQDPGQGLRLIYYSQIVNDFQKGDIAEGYSVSREKKESFPLTVTSAQKNPTAFYLCASKRSGANVLTFGAGSRLTVL.

This clone has a single count. The rearrangement joins TRBV5-4 to TRBJ2-1, with 8 positions matching TRBD1. CDR3 length: 14 amino acids. The germline CDR1 and CDR2 sequences are SGHNT and YYREEE (reference sequence). Trimming cost V 1 base and J 10 bases; bases outside gene matches: 7. CDR3 nucleotides: TGTGCCAGCAGCTTGATTTCTGGGACAGGAGAGCAGTTCTTC. Its protein is CASSLISGTGEQFF.

This clone was detected a few times. V gene TRBV11-3 combines with J gene TRBJ2-3, with unresolved D. The CDR3 is 16 amino acids. Deletions cut 1 base from V and 6 bases from J, with 17 bases between. Germline CDR1 and CDR2: SGHNT and YENEEA. The CDR3: CASSLGLFGRPDTQYF. The CDR3 DNA sequence: TGTGCCAGCAGCTTAGGACTTTTCGGTCGTCCGGATACGCAGTATTTT. Full variable domain (remainder filled in from reference TRBV11-3 and TRBJ2-3): EAGVVQSPRYKIIEKKQPVAFWCNPISGHNTLYWYLQNLGQGPELLIRYENEEAVDDSQLPKDRFSAERLKGVDSTLKIQPAELGDSAVYLCASSLGLFGRPDTQYFGPGTRLTVL.

J is TRBJ1-1 and V is TRBV5-4, with D uncertain. The CDR3 has 15 amino acids. With 1 base removed from V and 0 bases from J, the gap between germline ends came to 10 bases. The germline CDR1 and CDR2 sequences are SGHNT and YYREEE (reference sequence). CDR3 residues: CASSLPGLLNTEAFF. CDR3 bases: TGTGCCAGCAGCTTGCCAGGCCTTCTGAACACTGAAGCTTTCTTT.

In its sample, this clone was seen once. The J gene is TRBJ2-7, the V gene TRBV19; D is undetermined. This CDR3 has 15 amino acids. CDR1 and CDR2 (germline): LNHDA, SQIVND (reference sequence). V lost 0 bases and J lost 0, with 9 bases in between. CDR3: CASSIDRLSSYEQYF. CDR3 in DNA: TGTGCCAGTAGTATAGATCGCCTAAGCTCCTACGAGCAGTACTTC.

The chain uses TRBV30 and TRBJ2-1; 10 bases match TRBD2. The V and J ends lost 0 bases and 5 bases, in that order; junction bases with no gene match: 4. The CDR3 is 15 amino acids. CDR1 GTSNPN and CDR2 SVGIG come from the germline V gene (reference sequence). The CDR3 is CAWSVGLADNNEQFF. The CDR3 DNA sequence: TGTGCCTGGAGTGTAGGACTAGCGGATAACAATGAGCAGTTCTTC.

The rearrangement uses TRBV30 and TRBJ1-4, with unresolved D. Trimming pared 4 bases from V and 3 bases from J, leaving 9 bases between. The CDR3 spans 13 residues. Germline V CDR1 and CDR2: GTSNPN, SVGIG (reference sequence). In nucleotides, the CDR3 is TGTGCCTGGACCACAGATGCTAATGAAAAACTGTTTTTT. Its protein product is CAWTTDANEKLFF.

This chain uses TRBV7-3 with TRBJ2-3, with D possibly being TRBD1 (6 bases). CDR3 length: 16 amino acids. Trimming took off 1 base at V and 2 bases at J, with 13 bases between the two ends. Per germline, CDR1 SGHTA and CDR2 FQGTGA. CDR3 in DNA: TGTGCCAGCAGCTTAATGAGGGGGTCTATCACAGATACGCAGTATTTT. Its translation is CASSLMRGSITDTQYF.

This chain uses TRBV9 with TRBJ1-5; D is undetermined. Per the germline V gene, CDR1 is SGDLS and CDR2 is YYNGEE. The CDR3 runs 13 residues. V was trimmed by 0 bases and J by 9 bases, leaving 10 bases between them. The DNA for the CDR3 is TGTGCCAGCAGCGTAGTACACGGCGGGCCCCAGCATTTT. As protein: CASSVVHGGPQHF.

This chain connects TRBV19 to TRBJ1-1; no reliable D call. Trimming left V 9 bases short and J 3 bases short, with 14 bases between. The CDR3 covers 13 residues. Germline V gives CDR1 LNHDA, CDR2 SQIVND (reference sequence). CDR3 DNA sequence: TGTGCCAGCGAGTCTAGAATTTACACTGAAGCTTTCTTT. It translates to CASESRIYTEAFF.

The chain combines TRBV4-2 with TRBJ2-2, with TRBD2 matching 10 bases. Trimming took 0 bases from V and 7 from J; bases not matched to a gene: 5. Germline V gene sequence: CDR1 LGHNA, CDR2 YNFKEQ. The CDR3 spans 16 residues. Here the CDR3 DNA reads TGTGCCAGCAGCCAAGATCTAGCGGGAGTCGGCGGGGAGCTGTTTTTT. As protein: CASSQDLAGVGGELFF.

The V gene is TRBV2, the J gene TRBJ1-5; 7 bases map to TRBD1. Germline V gene sequence: CDR1 SNHLY, CDR2 FYNNEI. The J segment lost 3 bases and the V segment lost 7 bases, leaving 15 bases of the junction unmatched. The CDR3 is 17 residues long. The CDR3, as DNA: TGTGCCAGCAACGCGGACAGGTCTGCCGCATTCAATCAGCCCCAGCATTTT. Protein sequence: CASNADRSAAFNQPQHF.

The chain is built from TRBV5-1 and TRBJ2-7; TRBD2 aligns across 11 bases. Germline lookup yields CDR1 SGHRS and CDR2 YFSETQ. V shed 4 bases, J shed 3 bases, and the junction held 9 bases outside the gene matches. This CDR3 contains 16 residues. The CDR3 DNA is TGCGCCAGCAGCCCCACGACTAGCGGGGTTCGCTACGAGCAGTACTTC. This codes for CASSPTTSGVRYEQYF.